Below are 21 T cell receptor beta chains sequenced from a single sample in a study of shared clonotypes between healthy human individuals. The protocol was immunoSEQ multiplex PCR, while the TCRdb copy is restricted to in-frame clones and leaves out a portion. The repertoire holds over 2,000,000 clones, with around 93% as singletons. Naive CD8 cells comprised CD45RO-negative, CCR7-positively selected cells, excluding terminally differentiated effector memory CD45RA+ cells. Sequenced sample: naive CD8+ T cells from PBMCs. The receptors come from a man aged 18-30 years in good health. Some clones in this sample may be carry-over from other donors' samples.

The rearrangement joins TRBV11-3 to TRBJ2-5, with 10 positions matching TRBD2. Trimming removed 4 bases from V and 2 bases from J; junction bases left unmatched: 7. This CDR3 has 16 amino acids. CDR1 and CDR2 (germline): SGHNT, YENEEA. The CDR3 bases are TGTGCCAGCAGCTCTCTAGCGGGAGACACACAAGAGACCCAGTACTTC. It codes for CASSSLAGDTQETQYF. Supplemented by reference TRBV11-3 and TRBJ2-5, the full variable domain reads EAGVVQSPRYKIIEKKQPVAFWCNPISGHNTLYWYLQNLGQGPELLIRYENEEAVDDSQLPKDRFSAERLKGVDSTLKIQPAELGDSAVYLCASSSLAGDTQETQYFGPGTRLLVL.

The J gene is TRBJ1-3, the V gene TRBV25-1; D not resolved. The CDR3 loop spans 12 amino acids. Germline values: CDR1 MGHDK, CDR2 SYGVNS. V dropped 2 bases and J dropped 2 bases, with 1 base sitting between them. CDR3 in amino acids: CASSEPGNTIYF. The CDR3 region has the DNA TGTGCCAGCAGTGAACCTGGAAACACCATATATTTT. Full variable domain (rest looked up from reference TRBV25-1 and TRBJ1-3): EADIYQTPRYLVIGTGKKITLECSQTMGHDKMYWYQQDPGMELHLIHYSYGVNSTEKGDLSSESTVSRIRTEHFPLTLESARPSHTSQYLCASSEPGNTIYFGEGSWLTVV.

The rearrangement uses TRBV9 and TRBJ2-5; the match to TRBD2 covers 8 bases. CDR1 is SGDLS and CDR2 is YYNGEE in the germline V gene. The J segment lost 5 bases and the V segment lost 4 bases, leaving 7 bases of the junction unmatched. This CDR3 comprises 14 residues. CDR3 sequence: CASSPGGGIETQYF. The CDR3 nucleotides read TGTGCCAGCAGCCCGGGCGGGGGGATTGAGACCCAGTACTTC.

This sequence joins TRBV13 and TRBJ1-2; D is perhaps TRBD1 (6 bases). CDR1 is PRHDT, CDR2 FYEKMQ, per germline (reference sequence). The CDR3 is 14 amino acids. Trimming stripped 3 bases from V and 3 bases from J, with 11 bases between. The CDR3 is CASSLRGAHYGYTF. The CDR3 DNA is TGTGCCAGCAGCTTGAGGGGGGCGCACTATGGCTACACCTTC.

The chain combines TRBV7-9 with TRBJ2-2; D is perhaps TRBD2 (5 bases). CDR3 length: 12 amino acids. V lost 5 bases and J 9 bases, leaving 10 bases between the germline ends. CDR1 and CDR2 (germline): SEHNR, FQNEAQ (reference sequence). The CDR3 sequence: CASSAGLRELFF. CDR3 coding DNA: TGTGCCAGCAGCGCCGGACTGCGGGAGCTGTTTTTT.

Remarks on this clone: The sample holds other DNA sequences that translate to the same CDR3. The rearrangement links TRBV9 to TRBJ1-1; a weak D match, TRBD1 (5 bases). This CDR3 region has 13 residues. Trimming shortened V by 0 bases and J by 5 bases, and 8 bases separated the two germline ends. Germline lookup yields CDR1 SGDLS and CDR2 YYNGEE. For the CDR3, the DNA is TGTGCCAGCAGCGTAGGGGGCCGGACTGAAGCTTTCTTT. It translates to CASSVGGRTEAFF.

A word on this clone: Relative to the germline gene, one junction end is altered; a read error may explain this. The chain carries TRBV6-6 and TRBJ2-7; D unclear. Germline CDR1 and CDR2: MNHNY and SVGAGI (reference sequence). The CDR3 is 11 residues long. The CDR3 here is CASSYEGPLNF. CDR3 bases: TGTGCCAGCAGTTACGAAGGACCGCTTAACTTC.

The chain employs TRBV9 and TRBJ2-5, with D possibly TRBD1 on 5 matching bases. The V end lost 0 bases, the J end lost 11 bases, and 17 bases lay between the germline ends. Per germline, CDR1 SGDLS and CDR2 YYNGEE. CDR3 size: 14 residues. CDR3 sequence: CASSVDTGQGIQYF. The CDR3, as DNA: TGTGCCAGCAGCGTAGATACCGGTCAGGGTATTCAGTACTTC.

Regarding this clone: The sample holds other DNA sequences that translate to the same CDR3. Here the CDR3 DNA reads TGTGCCAGCAGCCTAGCGGGAGGCACAGATACGCAGTATTTT. This gives the protein CASSLAGGTDTQYF. The gene calls are TRBV28 and TRBJ2-3; 10 bases map to TRBD2. Losses at the gene ends were 6 bases for V and 1 base for J; bases not matched to a gene: 1. The CDR3 is 14 amino acids. In germline, CDR1 is MDHEN, CDR2 SYDVKM.

This clone was picked up one time. V gene TRBV7-6 combines with J gene TRBJ2-2; D remains unclear. This CDR3 is built from 14 residues. Germline loops: CDR1 SGHVS, CDR2 FNYEAQ. V was cut by 0 bases and J by 0 bases, with 2 bases left in between. The DNA of the CDR3 is TGTGCCAGCAGCTTAGCCTCGAACACCGGGGAGCTGTTTTTT. It is translated as CASSLASNTGELFF.

V and J are TRBV6-1 and TRBJ1-1; D gene ambiguous. The CDR3 is 12 residues long. Germline CDR1 is MNHNS and CDR2 is SASEGT. V lost 8 bases to trimming and J lost 4 bases, with 11 bases between them. The CDR3 DNA is TGTGCCAGCGGGAATATCGGCACTGAAGCTTTCTTT. Residues: CASGNIGTEAFF.

This sequence joins TRBV28 and TRBJ2-7; weak D call: TRBD1 (7 bases). In germline, CDR1 is MDHEN, CDR2 SYDVKM. CDR3 length: 15 amino acids. V lost 5 bases and J 4 bases, leaving 18 bases between the germline ends. The CDR3 reads CASSPGGTELYEQYF. CDR3 in DNA: TGTGCCAGCAGTCCAGGCGGGACAGAGTTATACGAGCAGTACTTC.

This clone showed up just once. The chain joins TRBV7-9 to TRBJ1-1; D unclear. V gave up 5 bases and J gave up 7 bases, with 11 bases separating them. The germline V gene has CDR1 SEHNR and CDR2 FQNEAQ (reference sequence). The length of the CDR3 is 12 residues. CDR3 nucleotides: TGTGCCAGCAGCCCCTTAAGATATGAAGCTTTCTTT. Translating it yields CASSPLRYEAFF.

The chain recombines TRBV2 with TRBJ2-7; 8 bases line up with TRBD1. Per germline, CDR1 SNHLY and CDR2 FYNNEI. The J segment lost 1 base and the V segment lost 6 bases, leaving 8 bases of the junction unmatched. The CDR3 runs 15 residues. As DNA, the CDR3 is TGTGCCAGCAGCGCAGACAGGGGCGGGTCCTACGAGCAGTACTTC. Translated: CASSADRGGSYEQYF. Looking up the rest from reference TRBV2 and TRBJ2-7 gives the full variable domain: EPEVTQTPSHQVTQMGQEVILRCVPISNHLYFYWYRQILGQKVEFLVSFYNNEISEKSEIFDDQFSVERPDGSNFTLKIRSTKLEDSAMYFCASSADRGGSYEQYFGPGTRLTVT.

The chain couples TRBV11-2 to TRBJ2-7; D ambiguous. Between the trimmed V and J ends, which lost 0 bases and 2 bases, there was a span of 11 bases. CDR3 length: 15 amino acids. Germline V gives CDR1 SGHAT, CDR2 FQNNGV. The CDR3 loop reads CASSLESQAPYEQYF. For the CDR3, the DNA is TGTGCCAGCAGCTTAGAATCTCAGGCGCCCTACGAGCAGTACTTC.

CDR3 loop: CAVGSGANVLTF. CDR3 nucleotides: TGTGCGGTGGGATCAGGGGCCAACGTCCTGACTTTC. The chain joins TRBV19 to TRBJ2-6; no clear D gene. The CDR3 length is 12 residues. Looked up from germline, CDR1 is LNHDA and CDR2 is SQIVND (reference sequence).

The chain employs TRBV7-9 and TRBJ1-2, with D possibly being TRBD1 (6 bases). Germline V gene lookup returns CDR1 SEHNR and CDR2 FQNEAQ (reference sequence). The germline V and J ends were trimmed by 4 bases and 1 base, with 13 bases remaining between them. The CDR3 has 15 residues. The CDR3: CASSYWTEDNYGYTF. As DNA, the CDR3 is TGTGCCAGCAGCTACTGGACAGAGGATAACTATGGCTACACCTTC. The full variable domain, its missing parts supplied by reference TRBV7-9 and TRBJ1-2, is DTGVSQNPRHKITKRGQNVTFRCDPISEHNRLYWYRQTLGQGPEFLTYFQNEAQLEKSRLLSDRFSAERPKGSFSTLEIQRTEQGDSAMYLCASSYWTEDNYGYTFGSGTRLTVV.

The chain carries TRBV7-3 and TRBJ2-5, with D unclear. There are 16 residues in the CDR3. In germline, CDR1 is SGHTA, CDR2 FQGTGA. V was shortened by 1 base and J by 9 bases, with 21 bases between the two germline ends. The CDR3 sequence is CASSLKVYDPASAQYF. The CDR3 DNA is TGTGCCAGCAGCTTAAAAGTCTACGATCCAGCGTCGGCCCAGTACTTC.

The chain links TRBV5-1 to TRBJ1-4; D remains unclear. The germline V and J ends were trimmed by 7 bases and 7 bases, with 17 bases remaining between them. This CDR3 has 14 amino acids. Germline V gene data show CDR1 as SGHRS and CDR2 as YFSETQ. The CDR3 protein is CASLGVGSGEKLFF. The CDR3 nucleotides read TGCGCCAGCCTCGGGGTCGGGTCGGGTGAAAAACTGTTTTTT.

The chain recombines TRBV10-3 with TRBJ1-2; tentative D call: TRBD1 (6 bases). The CDR3 spans 15 residues. V gave up 2 bases and J gave up 4 bases, with 14 bases separating them. Germline V gene lookup returns CDR1 ENHRY and CDR2 SYGVKD. The chain's CDR3 is CAISENGGRFYGYTF. The CDR3 region has the DNA TGTGCCATCAGTGAGAATGGGGGCCGCTTCTATGGCTACACCTTC.

Only a few counts were recorded for this clone. The DNA for the CDR3 is TGCGCCAGCAGTGAGCGGAAATATCAGCCCCAGCATTTT. This translates into CASSERKYQPQHF. This chain connects TRBV10-1 to TRBJ1-5; D unclear. This CDR3 region has 13 residues. CDR1 and CDR2 (germline): WNHNN, SYGVQD (reference sequence). V was pared by 2 bases and J by 5 bases, with 7 bases between.